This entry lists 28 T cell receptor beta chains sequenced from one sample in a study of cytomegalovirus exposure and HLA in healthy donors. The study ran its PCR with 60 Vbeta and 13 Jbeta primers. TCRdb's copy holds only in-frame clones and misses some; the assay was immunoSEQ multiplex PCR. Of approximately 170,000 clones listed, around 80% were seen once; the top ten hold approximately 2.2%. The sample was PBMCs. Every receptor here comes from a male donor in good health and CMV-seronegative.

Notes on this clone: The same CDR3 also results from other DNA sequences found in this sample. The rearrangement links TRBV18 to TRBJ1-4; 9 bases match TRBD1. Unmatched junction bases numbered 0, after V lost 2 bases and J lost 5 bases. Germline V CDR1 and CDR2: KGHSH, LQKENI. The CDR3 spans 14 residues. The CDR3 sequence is CASSPGTGNEKLFF. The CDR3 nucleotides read TGTGCCAGCTCACCAGGGACAGGGAATGAAAAACTGTTTTTT.

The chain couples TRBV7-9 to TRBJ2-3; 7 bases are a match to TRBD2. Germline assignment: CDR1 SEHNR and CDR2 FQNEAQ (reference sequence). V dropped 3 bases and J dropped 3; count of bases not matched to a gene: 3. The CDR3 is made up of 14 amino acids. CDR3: CASSLGRETDTQYF. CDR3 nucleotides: TGTGCCAGCAGCTTGGGGCGGGAGACAGATACGCAGTATTTT.

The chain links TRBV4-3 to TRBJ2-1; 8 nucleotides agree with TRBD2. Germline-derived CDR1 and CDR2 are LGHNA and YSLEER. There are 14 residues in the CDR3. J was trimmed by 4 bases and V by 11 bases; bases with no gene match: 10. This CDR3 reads CASAGGTGYNEQFF. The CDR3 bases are TGCGCCTCGGCGGGGGGAACAGGGTACAATGAGCAGTTCTTC.

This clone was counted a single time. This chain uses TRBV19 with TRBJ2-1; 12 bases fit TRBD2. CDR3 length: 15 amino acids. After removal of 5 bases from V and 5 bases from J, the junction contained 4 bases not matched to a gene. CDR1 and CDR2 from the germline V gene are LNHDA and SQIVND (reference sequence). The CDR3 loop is CASSATSGSHNEQFF. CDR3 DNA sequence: TGTGCCAGTAGTGCGACTAGCGGGAGCCACAATGAGCAGTTCTTC.

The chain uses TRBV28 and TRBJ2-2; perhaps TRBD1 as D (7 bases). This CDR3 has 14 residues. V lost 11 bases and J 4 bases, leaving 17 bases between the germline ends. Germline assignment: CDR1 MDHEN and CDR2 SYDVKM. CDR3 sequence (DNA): TGTGCCTCCCAGGGGGGCGCGGGCACCGGGGAGCTGTTTTTT. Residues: CASQGGAGTGELFF.

CDR3 sequence: CASSQDSLALTDTQYF. The CDR3 coding sequence is TGCGCCAGCAGCCAAGATTCCCTAGCGCTCACAGATACGCAGTATTTT. This chain uses TRBV4-3 with TRBJ2-3; tentative D call: TRBD2 (6 bases). V was pared by 0 bases and J by 2 bases, with 12 bases between. CDR1 and CDR2 (germline): LGHNA, YSLEER. CDR3 length: 16 amino acids.

CDR3 sequence reads: CASSGPNGTDSYEQYF. The CDR3 DNA follows: TGTGCCAGCAGCGGTCCGAACGGGACAGATTCATACGAGCAGTACTTC. V is TRBV11-2 and J is TRBJ2-7, with 7 positions matching TRBD1. Germline trimming cut 5 bases from V and 4 bases from J; bases unmatched to any gene: 14. Per the germline V gene, CDR1 is SGHAT and CDR2 is FQNNGV. The CDR3 has 16 amino acids. Filled out from reference TRBV11-2 and TRBJ2-7, the complete variable domain reads EAGVAQSPRYKIIEKRQSVAFWCNPISGHATLYWYQQILGQGPKLLIQFQNNGVVDDSQLPKDRFSAERLKGVDSTLKIQPAKLEDSAVYLCASSGPNGTDSYEQYFGPGTRLTVT.

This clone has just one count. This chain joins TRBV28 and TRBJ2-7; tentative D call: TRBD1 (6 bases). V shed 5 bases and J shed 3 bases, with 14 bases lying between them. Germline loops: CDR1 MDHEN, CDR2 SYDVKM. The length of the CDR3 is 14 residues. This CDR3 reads CASSPSGTHYEQYF. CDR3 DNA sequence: TGTGCCAGCAGTCCCTCCGGGACACACTACGAGCAGTACTTC.

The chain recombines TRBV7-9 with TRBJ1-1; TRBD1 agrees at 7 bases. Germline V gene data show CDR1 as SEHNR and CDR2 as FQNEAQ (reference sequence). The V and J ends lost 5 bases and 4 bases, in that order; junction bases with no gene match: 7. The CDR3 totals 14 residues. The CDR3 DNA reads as TGTGCCAGCAGCCCCCGACAGGGTACCACTGAAGCTTTCTTT. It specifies CASSPRQGTTEAFF.

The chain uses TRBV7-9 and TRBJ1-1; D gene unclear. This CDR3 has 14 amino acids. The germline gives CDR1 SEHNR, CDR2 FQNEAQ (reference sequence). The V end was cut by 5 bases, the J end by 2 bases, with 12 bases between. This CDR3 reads CASSPRSDNTEAFF. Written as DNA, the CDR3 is TGTGCCAGCAGCCCCCGCAGCGACAACACTGAAGCTTTCTTT.

The CDR3 reads CASNELGQGRNTEAFF. CDR3 DNA sequence: TGTGCCAGCAACGAGCTCGGACAGGGACGCAACACTGAAGCTTTCTTT. This chain connects TRBV6-6 to TRBJ1-1; 8 nucleotides line up with TRBD1. The CDR3 runs 16 residues. Germline loops: CDR1 MNHNY, CDR2 SVGAGI (reference sequence). Trimming cost V 7 bases and J 2 bases; bases outside gene matches: 12.

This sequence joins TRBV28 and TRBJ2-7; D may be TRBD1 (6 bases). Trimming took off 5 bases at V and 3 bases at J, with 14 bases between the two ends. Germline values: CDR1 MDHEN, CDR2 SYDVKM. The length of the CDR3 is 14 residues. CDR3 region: CASSPPGQFYEQYF. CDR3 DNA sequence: TGTGCCAGCAGTCCTCCCGGACAGTTCTACGAGCAGTACTTC.

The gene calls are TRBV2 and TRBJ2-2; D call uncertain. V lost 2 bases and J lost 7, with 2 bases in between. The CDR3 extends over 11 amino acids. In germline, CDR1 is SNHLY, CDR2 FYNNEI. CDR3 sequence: CASSEYGELFF. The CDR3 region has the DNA TGTGCCAGCAGTGAATACGGGGAGCTGTTTTTT.

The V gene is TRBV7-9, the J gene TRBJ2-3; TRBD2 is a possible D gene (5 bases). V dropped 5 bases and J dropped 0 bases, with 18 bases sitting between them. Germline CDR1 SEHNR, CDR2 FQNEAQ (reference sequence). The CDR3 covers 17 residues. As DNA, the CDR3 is TGTGCCAGCAGCCCCGGTGTAGGACTTGCTAGCACAGATACGCAGTATTTT. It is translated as CASSPGVGLASTDTQYF.

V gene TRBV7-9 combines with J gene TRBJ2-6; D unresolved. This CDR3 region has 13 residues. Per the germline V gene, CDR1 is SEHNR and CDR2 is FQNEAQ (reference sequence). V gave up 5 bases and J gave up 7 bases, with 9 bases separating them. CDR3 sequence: CASSAALANVLTF. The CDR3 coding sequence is TGTGCCAGCAGCGCGGCCTTAGCCAACGTCCTGACTTTC.

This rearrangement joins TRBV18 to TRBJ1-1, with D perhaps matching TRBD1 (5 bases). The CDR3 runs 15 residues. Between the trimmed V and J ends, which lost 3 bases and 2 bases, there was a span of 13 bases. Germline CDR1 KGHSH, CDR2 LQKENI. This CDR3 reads CASSPQGTRNTEAFF. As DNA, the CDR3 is TGTGCCAGCTCACCCCAGGGAACCAGAAACACTGAAGCTTTCTTT.

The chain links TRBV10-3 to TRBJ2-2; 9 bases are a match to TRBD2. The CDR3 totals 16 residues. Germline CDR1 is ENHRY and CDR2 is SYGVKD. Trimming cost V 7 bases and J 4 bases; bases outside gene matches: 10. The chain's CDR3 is CAIKIAGEGVTGELFF. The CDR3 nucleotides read TGTGCCATCAAAATAGCGGGAGAGGGCGTCACCGGGGAGCTGTTTTTT.

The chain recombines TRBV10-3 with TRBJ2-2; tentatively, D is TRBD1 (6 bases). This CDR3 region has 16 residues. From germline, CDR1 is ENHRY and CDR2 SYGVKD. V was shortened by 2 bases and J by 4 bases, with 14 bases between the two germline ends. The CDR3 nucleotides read TGTGCCATCAGTGAGGTTTCAGGGGCTAGCACCGGGGAGCTGTTTTTT. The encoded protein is CAISEVSGASTGELFF.

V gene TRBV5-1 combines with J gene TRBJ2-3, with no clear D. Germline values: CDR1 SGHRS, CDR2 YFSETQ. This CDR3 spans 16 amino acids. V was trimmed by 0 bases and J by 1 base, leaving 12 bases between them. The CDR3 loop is CASSLAQESGTDTQYF. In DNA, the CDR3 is TGCGCCAGCAGCTTGGCCCAGGAATCAGGCACAGATACGCAGTATTTT.

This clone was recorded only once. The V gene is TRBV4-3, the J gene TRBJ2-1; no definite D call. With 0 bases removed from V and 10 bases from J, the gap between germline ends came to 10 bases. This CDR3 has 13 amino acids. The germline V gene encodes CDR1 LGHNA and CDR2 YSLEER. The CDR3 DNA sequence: TGCGCCAGCAGCCAAGATTCCCCGAGGGAGCAGTTCTTC. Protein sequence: CASSQDSPREQFF.

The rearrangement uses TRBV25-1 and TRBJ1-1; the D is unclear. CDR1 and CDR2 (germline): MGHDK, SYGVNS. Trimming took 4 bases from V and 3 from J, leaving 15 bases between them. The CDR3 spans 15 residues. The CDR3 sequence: CASSAHRDLYTEAFF. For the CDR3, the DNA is TGTGCCAGCAGTGCTCACAGAGACCTCTACACTGAAGCTTTCTTT.

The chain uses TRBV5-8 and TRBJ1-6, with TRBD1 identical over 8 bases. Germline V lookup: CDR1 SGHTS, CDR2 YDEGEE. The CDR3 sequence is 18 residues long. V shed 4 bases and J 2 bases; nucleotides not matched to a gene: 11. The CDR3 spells CASSPFTQGGTYNSPLHF. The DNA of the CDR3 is TGTGCCAGCAGCCCGTTTACACAGGGGGGCACCTATAATTCACCCCTCCACTTT. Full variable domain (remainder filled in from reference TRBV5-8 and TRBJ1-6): EAGVTQSPTHLIKTRGQQATLRCSPISGHTSVYWYQQALGLGLQFLLWYDEGEERNRGNFPPRFSGRQFPNYSSELNVNALELEDSALYLCASSPFTQGGTYNSPLHFGNGTRLTVT.

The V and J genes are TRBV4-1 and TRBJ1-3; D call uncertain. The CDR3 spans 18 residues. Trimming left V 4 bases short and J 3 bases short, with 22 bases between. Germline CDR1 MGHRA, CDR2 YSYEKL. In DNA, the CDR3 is TGCGCCAGCAGCCGGATGGCGGGCGGCAGCGAGCTTGGAAACACCATATATTTT. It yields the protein CASSRMAGGSELGNTIYF.

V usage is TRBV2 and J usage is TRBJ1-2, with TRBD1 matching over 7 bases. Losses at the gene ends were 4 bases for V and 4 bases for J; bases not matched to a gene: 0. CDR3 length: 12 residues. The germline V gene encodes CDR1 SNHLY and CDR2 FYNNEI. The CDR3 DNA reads TGTGCCAGCAGTGGGACAGGCTATGGCTACACCTTC. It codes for CASSGTGYGYTF.

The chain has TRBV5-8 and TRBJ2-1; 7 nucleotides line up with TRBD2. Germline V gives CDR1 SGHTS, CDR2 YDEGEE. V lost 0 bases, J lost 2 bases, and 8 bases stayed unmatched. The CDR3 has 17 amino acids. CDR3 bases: TGTGCCAGCAGCTTGGCCCTAGCGGCGTTAACCTACAATGAGCAGTTCTTC. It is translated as CASSLALAALTYNEQFF.

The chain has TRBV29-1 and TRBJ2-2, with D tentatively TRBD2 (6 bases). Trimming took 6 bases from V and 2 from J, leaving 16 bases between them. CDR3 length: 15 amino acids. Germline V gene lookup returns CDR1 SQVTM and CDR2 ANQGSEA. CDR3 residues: CSVVTSSFNTGELFF. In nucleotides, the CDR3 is TGCAGCGTCGTAACTAGCTCATTTAACACCGGGGAGCTGTTTTTT.

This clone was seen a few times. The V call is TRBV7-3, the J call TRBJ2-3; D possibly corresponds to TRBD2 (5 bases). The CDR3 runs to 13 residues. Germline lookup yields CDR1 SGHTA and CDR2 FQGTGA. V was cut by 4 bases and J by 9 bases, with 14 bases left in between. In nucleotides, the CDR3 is TGTGCCAGCAGCTACGGAGCGGCGGCGACGCAGTATTTT. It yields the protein CASSYGAAATQYF.

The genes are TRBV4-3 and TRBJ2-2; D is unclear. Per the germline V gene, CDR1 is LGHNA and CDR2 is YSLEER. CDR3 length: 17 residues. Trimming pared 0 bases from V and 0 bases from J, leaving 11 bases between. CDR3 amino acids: CASSQDLTGTNTGELFF. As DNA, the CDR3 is TGCGCCAGCAGCCAAGATCTTACGGGTACGAACACCGGGGAGCTGTTTTTT.